What follows are 9 T cell receptor beta chains derived from one specimen sequenced in a study of blood T cell repertoires in COVID-19. Sequenced by immunoSEQ multiplex PCR; TCRdb stores in-frame clones only, minus some. The sample holds 90,000 to 130,000 clones, roughly 87% seen once. Input material: peripheral blood. Every receptor here comes from a human donor in a cohort sampled during active COVID-19.

V usage is TRBV4-3 and J usage is TRBJ2-7; 8 positions agree with TRBD2. Trimming took 6 bases from V and 2 from J; bases not matched to a gene: 9. Germline-derived CDR1 and CDR2 are LGHNA and YSLEER. The CDR3 is 15 amino acids. The CDR3 nucleotides read TGCGCCAGCAGGGTAGGAGCGGGAGATCCCTACGAGCAGTACTTC. Protein: CASRVGAGDPYEQYF.

CDR3 sequence: CASSYSAANYGYTF. The CDR3 DNA reads TGTGCCAGCAGTTACTCGGCAGCTAACTATGGCTACACCTTC. The V gene is TRBV6-2 or TRBV6-3, the J gene TRBJ1-2; D unresolved. CDR3 length: 14 amino acids. CDR1 is MNHEY and CDR2 is SVGEGT in the germline V gene. The ends were cut back, 0 bases at V and 0 bases at J, with 5 bases in the middle.

The chain is built from TRBV19 and TRBJ2-5, with D maybe TRBD1 (6 bases). V lost 5 bases and J lost 5, with 18 bases in between. CDR3 length: 15 amino acids. Germline V gene lookup returns CDR1 LNHDA and CDR2 SQIVND (reference sequence). CDR3 sequence (DNA): TGTGCCAGTAGTTCCGGGACACTTATGGGGGAGACCCAGTACTTC. Translating it yields CASSSGTLMGETQYF.

The genes are TRBV7-9 and TRBJ1-1; D might be TRBD1 (5 bases). The CDR3 contains 14 residues. With 5 bases removed from V and 5 bases from J, the gap between germline ends came to 15 bases. From germline, CDR1 is SEHNR and CDR2 FQNEAQ (reference sequence). CDR3 DNA sequence: TGTGCCAGCAGCCCGCGGGACGGCCAAACTGAAGCTTTCTTT. Translated, it gives CASSPRDGQTEAFF.

The V and J genes are TRBV5-1 and TRBJ1-1; TRBD1 matches 7 bases. Germline CDR1 and CDR2: SGHRS and YFSETQ. The CDR3 has 14 amino acids. V lost 4 bases, J lost 1 base, and 4 bases stayed unmatched. The CDR3 sequence: CASSTGQENTEAFF. CDR3 nucleotides: TGCGCCAGCAGCACTGGACAGGAGAACACTGAAGCTTTCTTT.

The genes are TRBV5-1 and TRBJ2-7; 9 nucleotides agree with TRBD2. Looked up from germline, CDR1 is SGHRS and CDR2 is YFSETQ. There are 16 residues in the CDR3. Trimming took 0 bases from V and 4 from J; bases not matched to a gene: 8. The CDR3 region is CASSLDRASGTYEQYF. In DNA, the CDR3 is TGCGCCAGCAGCTTGGATAGGGCTAGCGGGACATACGAGCAGTACTTC.

This clone appeared a single time. The chain joins TRBV7-9 to TRBJ1-1; perhaps TRBD1 as D (6 bases). V gave up 6 bases and J gave up 2 bases, with 10 bases separating them. The V gene's germline CDR1 is SEHNR and CDR2 FQNEAQ (reference sequence). There are 13 residues in the CDR3. CDR3 amino acids: CASSYRVNTEAFF. The CDR3 coding sequence is TGTGCCAGCAGTTACAGGGTTAACACTGAAGCTTTCTTT.

This clone was counted a few times. The chain links TRBV5-3 to TRBJ2-3; maybe TRBD2 (5 bases). TRBV5-3 is noted as an ORF with a role that remains uncertain. CDR3 length equals 15 residues. The ends were cut back, 4 bases at V and 0 bases at J, with 12 bases in the middle. DNA of the CDR3: TGTGCCAGAAGCCTGCGGCGCGGGAGCACAGATACGCAGTATTTT. Its translation is CARSLRRGSTDTQYF.

About this clone itself: Different DNA sequences within this sample yield the same CDR3. The gene calls are TRBV3-1 (or the pseudogene TRBV3-2) and TRBJ2-5; tentative D call: TRBD2 (5 bases). The CDR3 is made up of 14 amino acids. The V gene lost 0 bases and the J gene lost 5 bases, with 10 bases spanning the gap. Germline values: CDR1 LGHDT, CDR2 YNNKEL (reference sequence). CDR3 in DNA: TGTGCCAGCAGCCAAGACCGGGGAAGGGAGACCCAGTACTTC. Its protein is CASSQDRGRETQYF.